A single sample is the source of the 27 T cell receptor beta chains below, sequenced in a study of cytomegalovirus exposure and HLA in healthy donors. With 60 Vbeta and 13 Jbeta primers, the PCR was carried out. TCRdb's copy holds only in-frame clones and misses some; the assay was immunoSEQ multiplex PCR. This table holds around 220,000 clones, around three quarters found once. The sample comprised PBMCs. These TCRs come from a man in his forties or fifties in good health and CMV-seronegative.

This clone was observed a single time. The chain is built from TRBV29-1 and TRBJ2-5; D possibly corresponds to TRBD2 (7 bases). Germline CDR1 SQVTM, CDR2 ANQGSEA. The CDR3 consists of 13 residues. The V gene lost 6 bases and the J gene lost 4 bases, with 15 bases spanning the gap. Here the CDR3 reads CSVGGLFGETQYF. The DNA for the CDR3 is TGCAGCGTGGGGGGGCTGTTTGGAGAGACCCAGTACTTC.

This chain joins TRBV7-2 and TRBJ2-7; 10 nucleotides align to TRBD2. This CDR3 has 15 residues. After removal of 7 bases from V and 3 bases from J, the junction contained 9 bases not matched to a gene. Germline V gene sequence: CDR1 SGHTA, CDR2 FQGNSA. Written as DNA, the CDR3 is TGTGCCAGCACCTCTTACGGGACTAGCGTCTACGAGCAGTACTTC. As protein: CASTSYGTSVYEQYF.

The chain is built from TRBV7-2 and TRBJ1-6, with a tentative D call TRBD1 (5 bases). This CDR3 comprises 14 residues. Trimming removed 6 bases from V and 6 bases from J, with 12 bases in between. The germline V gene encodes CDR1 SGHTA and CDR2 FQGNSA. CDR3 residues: CASSKGVTNSPLHF. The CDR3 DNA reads TGTGCCAGCAGTAAAGGGGTTACTAATTCACCCCTCCACTTT. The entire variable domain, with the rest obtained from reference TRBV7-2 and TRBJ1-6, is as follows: GAGVSQSPSNKVTEKGKDVELRCDPISGHTALYWYRQSLGQGLEFLIYFQGNSAPDKSGLPSDRFSAERTGGSVSTLTIQRTQQEDSAVYLCASSKGVTNSPLHFGNGTRLTVT.

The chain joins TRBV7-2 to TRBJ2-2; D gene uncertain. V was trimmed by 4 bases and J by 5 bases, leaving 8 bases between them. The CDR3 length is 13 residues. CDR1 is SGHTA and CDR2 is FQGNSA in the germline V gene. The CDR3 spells CASSSTLTGELFF. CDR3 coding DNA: TGTGCCAGCAGCTCGACTCTGACCGGGGAGCTGTTTTTT.

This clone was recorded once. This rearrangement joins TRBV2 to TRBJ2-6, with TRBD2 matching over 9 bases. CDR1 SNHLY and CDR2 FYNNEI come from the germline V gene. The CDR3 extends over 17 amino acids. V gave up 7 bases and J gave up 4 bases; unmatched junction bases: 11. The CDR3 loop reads CASTQQRGAGGANVLTF. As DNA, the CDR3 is TGTGCCAGCACGCAACAGCGGGGGGCGGGGGGGGCCAACGTCCTGACTTTC.

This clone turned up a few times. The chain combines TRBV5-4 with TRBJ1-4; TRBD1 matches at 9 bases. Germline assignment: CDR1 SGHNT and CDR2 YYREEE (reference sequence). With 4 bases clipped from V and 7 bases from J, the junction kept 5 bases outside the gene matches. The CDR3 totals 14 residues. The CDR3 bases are TGTGCCAGCAGCCTCGGGACAGGGCGTGAAAAACTGTTTTTT. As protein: CASSLGTGREKLFF.

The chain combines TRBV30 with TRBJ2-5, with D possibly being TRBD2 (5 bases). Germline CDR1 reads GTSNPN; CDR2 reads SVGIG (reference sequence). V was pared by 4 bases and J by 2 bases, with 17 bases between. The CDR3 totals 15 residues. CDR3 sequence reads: CAWIPMGGWQETQYF. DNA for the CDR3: TGTGCCTGGATCCCGATGGGCGGGTGGCAAGAGACCCAGTACTTC. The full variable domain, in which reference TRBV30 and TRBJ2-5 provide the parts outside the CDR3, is SQTIHQWPATLVQPVGSPLSLECTVEGTSNPNLYWYRQAAGRGLQLLFYSVGIGQISSEVPQNLSASRPQDRQFILSSKKLLLSDSGFYLCAWIPMGGWQETQYFGPGTRLLVL.

CDR3 region: CASSASSQNTGELFF. For the CDR3, the DNA is TGTGCCAGCAGCGCTAGCAGCCAGAACACCGGGGAGCTGTTTTTT. This chain uses TRBV9 with TRBJ2-2, with D perhaps TRBD2 (5 bases). CDR1 SGDLS and CDR2 YYNGEE come from the germline V gene. V shed 3 bases and J shed 1 base, with 10 bases lying between them. This CDR3 spans 15 amino acids.

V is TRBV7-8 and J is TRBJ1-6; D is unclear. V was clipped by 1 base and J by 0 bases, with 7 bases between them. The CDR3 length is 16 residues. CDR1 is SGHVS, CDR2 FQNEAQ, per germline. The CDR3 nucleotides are TGTGCCAGCAGCTTAGGGGCTAACTCCTATAATTCACCCCTCCACTTT. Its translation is CASSLGANSYNSPLHF.

The CDR3 region is CASSVLSANYGYTF. In DNA, the CDR3 is TGTGCCAGCAGCGTATTATCGGCTAACTATGGCTACACCTTC. The V call is TRBV9, the J call TRBJ1-2; D not certain. The CDR3 extends over 14 amino acids. Germline V gene data show CDR1 as SGDLS and CDR2 as YYNGEE. Trimming stripped 1 base from V and 0 bases from J, with 7 bases between.

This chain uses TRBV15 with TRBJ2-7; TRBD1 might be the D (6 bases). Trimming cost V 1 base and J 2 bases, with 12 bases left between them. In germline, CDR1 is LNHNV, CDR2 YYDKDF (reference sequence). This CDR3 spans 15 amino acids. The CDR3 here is CATSRGKGQTYEQYF. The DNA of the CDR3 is TGTGCCACCAGCAGAGGGAAAGGACAGACCTACGAGCAGTACTTC.

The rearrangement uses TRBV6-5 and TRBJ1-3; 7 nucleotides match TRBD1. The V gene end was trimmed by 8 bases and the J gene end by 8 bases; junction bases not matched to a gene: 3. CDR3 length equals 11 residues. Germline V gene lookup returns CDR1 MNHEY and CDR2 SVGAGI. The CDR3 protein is CASRQGDTIYF. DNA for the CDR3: TGTGCCAGCCGACAGGGCGACACCATATATTTT.

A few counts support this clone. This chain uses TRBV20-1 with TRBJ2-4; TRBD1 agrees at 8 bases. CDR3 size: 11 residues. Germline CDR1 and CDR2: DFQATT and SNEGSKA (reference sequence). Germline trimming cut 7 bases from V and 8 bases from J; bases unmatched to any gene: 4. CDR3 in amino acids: CSVTTGDIQYF. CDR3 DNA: TGCAGTGTAACGACAGGGGACATTCAGTACTTC.

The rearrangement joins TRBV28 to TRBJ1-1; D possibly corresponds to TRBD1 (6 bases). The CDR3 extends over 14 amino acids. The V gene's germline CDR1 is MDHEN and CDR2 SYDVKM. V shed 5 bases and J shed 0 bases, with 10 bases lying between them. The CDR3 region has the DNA TGTGCCAGCAGTGTGACAGGTGTGAACACTGAAGCTTTCTTT. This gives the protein CASSVTGVNTEAFF.

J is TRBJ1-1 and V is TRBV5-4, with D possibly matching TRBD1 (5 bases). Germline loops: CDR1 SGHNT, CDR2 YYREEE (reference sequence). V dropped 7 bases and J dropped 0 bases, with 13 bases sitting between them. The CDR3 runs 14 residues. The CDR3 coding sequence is TGTGCCAGCTCGCGTGGGGCCCTGAACACTGAAGCTTTCTTT. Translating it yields CASSRGALNTEAFF. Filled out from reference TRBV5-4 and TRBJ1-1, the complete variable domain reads ETGVTQSPTHLIKTRGQQVTLRCSSQSGHNTVSWYQQALGQGPQFIFQYYREEENGRGNFPPRFSGLQFPNYSSELNVNALELDDSALYLCASSRGALNTEAFFGQGTRLTVV.

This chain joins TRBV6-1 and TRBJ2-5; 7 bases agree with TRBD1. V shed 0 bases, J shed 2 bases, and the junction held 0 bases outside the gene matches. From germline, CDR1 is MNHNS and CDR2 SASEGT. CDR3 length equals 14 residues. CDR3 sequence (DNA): TGTGCCAGCAGTGAAGCGGACAGGCAAGAGACCCAGTACTTC. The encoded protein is CASSEADRQETQYF.

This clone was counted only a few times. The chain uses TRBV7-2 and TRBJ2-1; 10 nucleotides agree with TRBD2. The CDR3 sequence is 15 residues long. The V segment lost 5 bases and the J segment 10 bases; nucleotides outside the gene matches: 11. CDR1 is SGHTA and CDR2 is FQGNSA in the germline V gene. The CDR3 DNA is TGTGCCAGCAGCCCAGGAAGCGGGGGGGCCGGGGAGCAGTTCTTC. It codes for CASSPGSGGAGEQFF. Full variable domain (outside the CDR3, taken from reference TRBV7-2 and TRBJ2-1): GAGVSQSPSNKVTEKGKDVELRCDPISGHTALYWYRQSLGQGLEFLIYFQGNSAPDKSGLPSDRFSAERTGGSVSTLTIQRTQQEDSAVYLCASSPGSGGAGEQFFGPGTRLTVL.

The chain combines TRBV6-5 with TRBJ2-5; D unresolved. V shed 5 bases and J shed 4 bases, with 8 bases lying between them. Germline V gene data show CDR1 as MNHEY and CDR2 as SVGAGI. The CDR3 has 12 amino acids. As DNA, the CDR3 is TGTGCCAGCAGTCCCATCCCAGAGACCCAGTACTTC. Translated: CASSPIPETQYF.

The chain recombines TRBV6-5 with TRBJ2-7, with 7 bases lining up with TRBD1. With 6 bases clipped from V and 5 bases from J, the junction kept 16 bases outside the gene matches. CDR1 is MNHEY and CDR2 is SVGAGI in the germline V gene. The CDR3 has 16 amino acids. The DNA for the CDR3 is TGTGCCAGCAGCTACCAAACAGGGGTAATGTTGGACGAGCAGTACTTC. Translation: CASSYQTGVMLDEQYF.

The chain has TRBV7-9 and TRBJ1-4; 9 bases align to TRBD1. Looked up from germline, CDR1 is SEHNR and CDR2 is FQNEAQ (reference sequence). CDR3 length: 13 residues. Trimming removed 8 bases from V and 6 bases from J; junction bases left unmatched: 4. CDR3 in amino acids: CASGDREDEKLFF. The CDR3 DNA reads TGTGCCAGCGGGGACAGGGAAGATGAAAAACTGTTTTTT.

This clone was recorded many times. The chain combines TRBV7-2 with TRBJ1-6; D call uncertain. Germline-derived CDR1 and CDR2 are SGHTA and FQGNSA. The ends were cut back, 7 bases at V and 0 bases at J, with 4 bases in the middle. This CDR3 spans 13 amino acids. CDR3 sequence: CASTGSYNSPLHF. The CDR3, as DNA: TGTGCCAGCACGGGCTCCTATAATTCACCCCTCCACTTT.

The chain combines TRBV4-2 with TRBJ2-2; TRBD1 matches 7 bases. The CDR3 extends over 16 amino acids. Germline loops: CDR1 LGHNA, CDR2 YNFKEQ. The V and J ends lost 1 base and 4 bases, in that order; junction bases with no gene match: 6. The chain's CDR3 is CASSQAAYRGTGELFF. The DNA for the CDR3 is TGTGCCAGCAGCCAAGCCGCATACAGGGGCACCGGGGAGCTGTTTTTT.

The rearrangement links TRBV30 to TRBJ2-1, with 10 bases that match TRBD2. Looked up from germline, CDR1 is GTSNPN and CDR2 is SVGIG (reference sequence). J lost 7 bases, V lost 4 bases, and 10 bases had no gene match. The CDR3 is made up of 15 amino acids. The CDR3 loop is CAWIKPSGSRNEQFF. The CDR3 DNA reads TGTGCCTGGATTAAACCTAGCGGGAGTAGGAATGAGCAGTTCTTC.

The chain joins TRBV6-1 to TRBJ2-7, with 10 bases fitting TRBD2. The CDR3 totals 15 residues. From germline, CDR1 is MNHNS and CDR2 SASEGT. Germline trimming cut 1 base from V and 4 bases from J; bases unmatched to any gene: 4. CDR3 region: CASSEELAGSYEQYF. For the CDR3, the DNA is TGTGCCAGCAGTGAAGAACTAGCGGGGTCTTACGAGCAGTACTTC.

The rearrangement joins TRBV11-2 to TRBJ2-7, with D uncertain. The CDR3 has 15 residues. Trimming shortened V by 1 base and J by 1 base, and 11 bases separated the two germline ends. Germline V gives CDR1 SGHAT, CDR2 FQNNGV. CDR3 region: CASSLGIAGSYEQYF. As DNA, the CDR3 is TGTGCCAGCAGCTTAGGGATAGCCGGGTCCTACGAGCAGTACTTC.

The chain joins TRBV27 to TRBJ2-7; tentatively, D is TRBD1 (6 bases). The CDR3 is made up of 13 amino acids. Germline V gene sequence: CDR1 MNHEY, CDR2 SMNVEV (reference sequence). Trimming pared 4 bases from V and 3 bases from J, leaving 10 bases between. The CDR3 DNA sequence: TGTGCCAGCAGTTCGGCAGGGGACTACGAGCAGTACTTC. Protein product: CASSSAGDYEQYF.

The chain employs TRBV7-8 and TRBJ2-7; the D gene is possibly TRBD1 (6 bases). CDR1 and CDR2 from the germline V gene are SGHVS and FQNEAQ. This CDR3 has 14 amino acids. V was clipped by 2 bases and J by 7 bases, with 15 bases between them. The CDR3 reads CASSLLSYREEQYF. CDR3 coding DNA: TGTGCCAGCAGCTTACTCTCTTACAGGGAGGAGCAGTACTTC.